Detailed here is one TCR beta chain. Its antigen is unknown. CDR1 LNHNV and CDR2 YYDKDF come from the germline V gene (reference sequence). The CDR3 consists of 16 residues. With 5 bases clipped from V and 4 bases from J, the junction kept 4 bases outside the gene matches. The assay was carried out at the deep level. This table comes from immunoSEQ multiplex PCR, and its TCRdb copy is limited to in-frame clones, with some not included. The sample has a few hundred thousand clones; around 74% are singletons. This record comes from a study of shared clonotypes between healthy human individuals. Background on the study: Donors had three CD4 naive, three CD4 memory, two CD8 naive and one CD8 memory plate apiece.

General observations from the study: The generation probabilities recorded for non-shared clonotypes fell below those of clonotypes shared by all four donors.

What was sequenced was memory CD4+ T cells sorted from blood. Subset given: CD45RA-negative fraction. The rearrangement joins TRBV15 to TRBJ2-5; 16 bases map to TRBD2. This TCR derives from a man younger than 45 in good health. This CDR3 reads CATSLGLAGGGETQYF. The DNA of the CDR3 is TGTGCCACCAGCCTGGGACTAGCGGGAGGGGGAGAGACCCAGTACTTC.